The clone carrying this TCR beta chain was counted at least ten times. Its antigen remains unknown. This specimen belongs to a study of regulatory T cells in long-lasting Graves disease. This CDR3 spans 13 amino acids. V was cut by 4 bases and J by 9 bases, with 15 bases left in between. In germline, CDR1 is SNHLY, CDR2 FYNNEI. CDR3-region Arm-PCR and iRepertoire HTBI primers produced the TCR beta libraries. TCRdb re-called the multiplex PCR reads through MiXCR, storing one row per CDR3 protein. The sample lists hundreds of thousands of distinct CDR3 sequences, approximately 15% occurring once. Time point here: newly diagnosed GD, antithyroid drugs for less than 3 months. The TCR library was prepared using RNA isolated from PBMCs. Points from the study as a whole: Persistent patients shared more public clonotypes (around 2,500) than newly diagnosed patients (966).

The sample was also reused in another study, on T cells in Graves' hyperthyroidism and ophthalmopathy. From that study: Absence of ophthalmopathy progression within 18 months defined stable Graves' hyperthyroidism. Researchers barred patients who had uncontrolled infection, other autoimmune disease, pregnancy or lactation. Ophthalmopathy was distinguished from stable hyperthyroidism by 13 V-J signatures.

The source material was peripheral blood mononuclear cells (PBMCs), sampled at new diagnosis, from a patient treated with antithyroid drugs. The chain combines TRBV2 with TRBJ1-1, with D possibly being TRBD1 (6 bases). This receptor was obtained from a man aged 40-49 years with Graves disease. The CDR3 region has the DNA TGTGCCAGCAGTGGGTTTGGGGGACAACAAGCTTTCTTT. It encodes CASSGFGGQQAFF.